Below, 24 T cell receptor beta chains from the same sample are listed, as sequenced in a study of CD4+ T cells in melanoma. Measured with immunoSEQ multiplex PCR; TCRdb has only the in-frame clones, and not every one. The sample lists 9,500 to 13,000 clones; 60% to 85% were seen once. Source material: cells from a culture (not recorded whether cultured in vitro). The origin of the receptors is a human donor with melanoma.

The chain couples TRBV7-2 to TRBJ2-2; the D gene could be TRBD1 or TRBD2 (5 bases each). The CDR3 extends over 16 amino acids. Germline V gene lookup returns CDR1 SGHTA and CDR2 FQGNSA. V lost 4 bases and J lost 4, with 16 bases in between. The DNA for the CDR3 is TGTGCCAGCAGCTCCCAGGGATATGCGGGCACCGGGGAGCTGTTTTTT. It translates to CASSSQGYAGTGELFF.

The chain couples TRBV7-6 to TRBJ2-3; 8 bases match TRBD2. The CDR3 is made up of 16 amino acids. Looked up from germline, CDR1 is SGHVS and CDR2 is FNYEAQ. With 3 bases clipped from V and 4 bases from J, the junction kept 9 bases outside the gene matches. The CDR3: CASSLSPGLVADTQYF. CDR3 DNA sequence: TGTGCCAGCAGCTTGTCCCCGGGACTAGTTGCAGATACGCAGTATTTT.

The rearrangement links TRBV15 to TRBJ1-6; D gene uncertain. This CDR3 region has 19 residues. V dropped 5 bases and J dropped 0 bases, with 20 bases sitting between them. CDR1 LNHNV and CDR2 YYDKDF come from the germline V gene (reference sequence). Here the CDR3 DNA reads TGTGCCACCAGCTCCCGACCACTTAGACCGAGCTCCTATAATTCACCCCTCCACTTT. Translated: CATSSRPLRPSSYNSPLHF.

V gene TRBV11-2 combines with J gene TRBJ2-5, with D perhaps being TRBD1 or TRBD2 (5 bases each). Germline V CDR1 and CDR2: SGHAT, FQNNGV. Trimming stripped 4 bases from V and 4 bases from J, with 16 bases between. The CDR3 totals 15 residues. This chain's CDR3 is CASSWYSGTLETQYF. CDR3 nucleotides: TGTGCCAGCAGCTGGTACTCCGGGACCCTAGAGACCCAGTACTTC.

This clone was counted a single time. The genes are TRBV21-1 and TRBJ1-3; the DNA was not used to check the table's D call, TRBD1. TRBV21-1 represents a pseudogene. The CDR3 extends over 12 amino acids. The CDR3 DNA is TGTGCCAGCAAGAGGGGGGGAAACACCATATATTTT. Encoded protein: CASKRGGNTIYF.

This chain uses TRBV5-1 with TRBJ2-5; 7 bases map to TRBD2. From germline, CDR1 is SGHRS and CDR2 YFSETQ. The CDR3 contains 15 residues. V lost 3 bases, J lost 2 bases, and 7 bases stayed unmatched. CDR3 residues: CASSSSLAVQETQYF. The CDR3 DNA is TGCGCCAGCAGCTCGAGTCTAGCGGTACAAGAGACCCAGTACTTC.

The sample holds one count of this clone. V usage is TRBV19 and J usage is TRBJ2-3; D is possibly TRBD1 or TRBD2 (5 bases each). Looked up from germline, CDR1 is LNHDA and CDR2 is SQIVND (reference sequence). The CDR3 totals 15 residues. The V and J ends lost 1 base and 2 bases respectively, with 10 bases between them. The CDR3 is CASSIGRGVTDTQYF. Written as DNA, the CDR3 is TGTGCCAGTAGTATAGGCAGAGGGGTCACAGATACGCAGTATTTT.

The J gene is TRBJ2-7, the V gene TRBV14; tentative D call: TRBD1 (6 bases). Trimming pared 2 bases from V and 6 bases from J, leaving 17 bases between. The germline gives CDR1 SGHDN, CDR2 FVKESK. The CDR3 sequence is 15 residues long. The CDR3: CASSQSLAGVGEQYF. DNA for the CDR3: TGTGCCAGCAGCCAATCCCTGGCAGGGGTGGGCGAGCAGTACTTC. The full variable domain, rest sourced from reference TRBV14 and TRBJ2-7, is EAGVTQFPSHSVIEKGQTVTLRCDPISGHDNLYWYRRVMGKEIKFLLHFVKESKQDESGMPNNRFLAERTGGTYSTLKVQPAELEDSGVYFCASSQSLAGVGEQYFGPGTRLTVT.

This rearrangement joins TRBV5-1 to TRBJ1-2, with D unresolved. V lost 4 bases to trimming and J lost 4 bases, with 14 bases between them. Germline V gene sequence: CDR1 SGHRS, CDR2 YFSETQ. There are 14 residues in the CDR3. In DNA form, the CDR3 reads TGCGCCAGCAGCCGCGGCGGGGAAGGCTATGGCTACACCTTC. Its protein product is CASSRGGEGYGYTF.

This clone was seen a single time. The V gene is TRBV14, the J gene TRBJ2-3, with 7 nucleotides matching TRBD2. Per the germline V gene, CDR1 is SGHDN and CDR2 is FVKESK. The V segment lost 4 bases and the J segment 10 bases; nucleotides outside the gene matches: 11. The CDR3 covers 14 residues. The CDR3 here is CASSRGGAAAAQYF. CDR3 DNA sequence: TGTGCCAGCAGCCGGGGGGGAGCCGCCGCGGCGCAGTATTTT. Full variable domain (missing parts from reference TRBV14 and TRBJ2-3): EAGVTQFPSHSVIEKGQTVTLRCDPISGHDNLYWYRRVMGKEIKFLLHFVKESKQDESGMPNNRFLAERTGGTYSTLKVQPAELEDSGVYFCASSRGGAAAAQYFGPGTRLTVL.

The J gene is TRBJ2-7, the V gene TRBV29-1, with D perhaps TRBD2 (5 bases). Germline lookup yields CDR1 SQVTM and CDR2 ANQGSEA. The CDR3 consists of 14 residues. V was clipped by 4 bases and J by 5 bases, with 18 bases between them. CDR3 nucleotide sequence: TGCAGCGTTGCCAACCCTCGCGGGCGGGACGAGCAGTACTTC. Translation: CSVANPRGRDEQYF.

V is TRBV7-8 and J is TRBJ2-7, with a possible D match to TRBD2 (7 bases). The V gene's germline CDR1 is SGHVS and CDR2 FQNEAQ. V shed 6 bases and J shed 9 bases, with 15 bases lying between them. The CDR3 length is 12 residues. The CDR3 DNA reads TGTGCCAGCAGGATAGAAGGGGGGGCGCAGTACTTC. Translated, it gives CASRIEGGAQYF. The full variable domain, its missing parts supplied by reference TRBV7-8 and TRBJ2-7, is GAGVSQSPRYKVAKRGQDVALRCDPISGHVSLFWYQQALGQGPEFLTYFQNEAQLDKSGLPSDRFFAERPEGSVSTLKIQRTQQEDSAVYLCASRIEGGAQYFGPGTRLTVT.

Concerning this clone itself: Other DNA sequences within the sample encode an identical CDR3. This chain uses TRBV6-6 with TRBJ2-1; D possibly corresponds to TRBD1 (6 bases). The CDR3 covers 12 residues. The V gene lost 5 bases and the J gene lost 5 bases, with 7 bases spanning the gap. Germline CDR1 and CDR2: MNHNY and SVGAGI (reference sequence). Here the CDR3 DNA reads TGTGCCAGCAGTCCAGGGGACAATGAGCAGTTCTTC. It codes for CASSPGDNEQFF.

This clone was recorded a few times. The chain combines TRBV6-5 with TRBJ1-5; the D is unclear. The CDR3 has 12 residues. Germline CDR1 reads MNHEY; CDR2 reads SVGAGI. Trimming cost V 6 bases and J 2 bases, with 5 bases left between them. Here the CDR3 DNA reads TGTGCCAGCAGAGGACGCAATCAGCCCCAGCATTTT. It specifies CASRGRNQPQHF.

The chain combines TRBV27 with TRBJ1-5; 11 bases agree with TRBD1. In germline, CDR1 is MNHEY, CDR2 SMNVEV (reference sequence). The CDR3 is 18 amino acids. Unmatched junction bases numbered 9, after V lost 2 bases and J lost 3 bases. The CDR3 loop reads CASSLGTGGMMDNQPQHF. The CDR3 bases are TGTGCCAGCAGTTTAGGGACAGGGGGTATGATGGACAATCAGCCCCAGCATTTT.

This sequence joins TRBV5-5 and TRBJ1-1; maybe TRBD1 (5 bases). Germline-derived CDR1 and CDR2 are SGHKS and YYEKEE (reference sequence). The CDR3 spans 14 residues. Trimming shortened V by 2 bases and J by 10 bases, and 18 bases separated the two germline ends. The CDR3 spells CASSFGQGGYGAFF. The CDR3 region has the DNA TGTGCCAGCAGCTTTGGCCAGGGAGGGTACGGAGCTTTCTTT.

The J gene is TRBJ1-1, the V gene TRBV14; the D is unclear. V was clipped by 4 bases and J by 0 bases, with 9 bases between them. From germline, CDR1 is SGHDN and CDR2 FVKESK. The CDR3 is 14 amino acids. DNA for the CDR3: TGTGCCAGCAGCCCTCCGGGGATGAACACTGAAGCTTTCTTT. This sequence encodes CASSPPGMNTEAFF. Drawing the rest from reference TRBV14 and TRBJ1-1, the complete variable domain is EAGVTQFPSHSVIEKGQTVTLRCDPISGHDNLYWYRRVMGKEIKFLLHFVKESKQDESGMPNNRFLAERTGGTYSTLKVQPAELEDSGVYFCASSPPGMNTEAFFGQGTRLTVV.

The table lists this clone with a few counts. CDR3 DNA: TGTGCCAGCAGCCAAGGAAGCGGGGGGGCCACAGATACGCAGTATTTT. Translation gives CASSQGSGGATDTQYF. This rearrangement joins TRBV4-2 to TRBJ2-3; 10 bases are shared with TRBD2. The CDR3 consists of 16 residues. V gave up 1 base and J gave up 2 bases; unmatched junction bases: 3. The V gene's germline CDR1 is LGHNA and CDR2 YNFKEQ.

The J gene is TRBJ1-1, the V gene TRBV6-1; 7 nucleotides match TRBD1. V trimming: 1 base; J trimming: 4 bases; junction bases outside the gene matches: 6. The CDR3 consists of 15 residues. Germline lookup yields CDR1 MNHNS and CDR2 SASEGT. This chain's CDR3 is CASSEDGRGSTEAFF. CDR3 sequence (DNA): TGTGCCAGCAGTGAAGATGGCAGGGGGAGCACTGAAGCTTTCTTT.

The CDR3 reads CASSWIPGNTIYF. In nucleotides, the CDR3 is TGTGCCAGCAGCTGGATACCTGGAAACACCATATATTTT. V usage is TRBV7-2 and J usage is TRBJ1-3; no firm D call. V was clipped by 4 bases and J by 2 bases, with 6 bases between them. From germline, CDR1 is SGHTA and CDR2 FQGNSA. CDR3 size: 13 residues.

The CDR3 spells CASSKVKGGGYTF. In nucleotides, the CDR3 is TGTGCCAGCAGCAAAGTTAAGGGAGGTGGCTACACCTTC. The chain uses TRBV21-1 and TRBJ1-2. TRBV21-1 is annotated as a pseudogene. The CDR3 has 13 residues.

This clone was seen only a few times. V usage is TRBV30 and J usage is TRBJ1-5; 7 nucleotides match TRBD1. This CDR3 is 15 amino acids long. J gave up 7 bases and V 0 bases, and 9 bases lay outside the gene matches. CDR1 and CDR2 (germline): GTSNPN, SVGIG (reference sequence). This CDR3 is CAWSVQGGGRQPQHF. Here the CDR3 DNA reads TGTGCCTGGAGTGTACAAGGGGGCGGGAGGCAGCCCCAGCATTTT.

The V and J genes are TRBV15 and TRBJ2-7, with 7 bases lining up with TRBD1. In germline, CDR1 is LNHNV, CDR2 YYDKDF (reference sequence). V was clipped by 2 bases and J by 5 bases; unmatched bases: 6. The CDR3 extends over 14 amino acids. The CDR3 reads CATSRMPTGNEQYF. For the CDR3, the DNA is TGTGCCACCAGCAGAATGCCGACAGGGAACGAGCAGTACTTC.

This chain connects TRBV5-4 to TRBJ2-1; possible D gene TRBD1, 6 bases. This CDR3 contains 17 residues. V was shortened by 0 bases and J by 2 bases, with 15 bases between the two germline ends. Germline values: CDR1 SGHNT, CDR2 YYREEE (reference sequence). The CDR3 sequence is CASSLGGRAAPYNEQFF. The CDR3, as DNA: TGTGCCAGCAGCTTGGGGGGGCGGGCGGCTCCCTACAATGAGCAGTTCTTC.